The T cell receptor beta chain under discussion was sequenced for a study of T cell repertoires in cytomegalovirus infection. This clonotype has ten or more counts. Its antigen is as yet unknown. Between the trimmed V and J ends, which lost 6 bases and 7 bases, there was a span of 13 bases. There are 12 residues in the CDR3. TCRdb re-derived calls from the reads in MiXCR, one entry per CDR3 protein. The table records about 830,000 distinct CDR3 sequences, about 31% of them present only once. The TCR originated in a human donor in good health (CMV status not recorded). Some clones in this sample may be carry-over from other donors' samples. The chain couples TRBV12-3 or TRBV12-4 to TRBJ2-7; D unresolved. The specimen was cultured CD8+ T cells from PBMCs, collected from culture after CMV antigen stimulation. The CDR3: CASSRAHREQYF. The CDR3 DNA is TGTGCCAGCAGCCGGGCCCATCGGGAGCAGTACTTC.